This T cell receptor beta chain was identified during a study of blood T cell repertoires in COVID-19. As for the study in general: Whether acute or convalescent, the COVID-19 samples came from the United States, Italy and Spain. The analysed material was cDNA or gDNA that came from T cells, B-cell-depleted T cells, or PBMCs.

This clone appeared a single time. This CDR3 contains 18 residues. V lost 0 bases, J lost 3 bases, and 8 bases stayed unmatched. CDR1 is KGHDR and CDR2 is SFDVKD in the germline V gene. Using immunoSEQ multiplex PCR, the repertoire was profiled, and TCRdb retains in-frame clones only, with some absent. The sample lists roughly 66,000 clones; 82% were seen once. The material sequenced was peripheral blood. The chain carries TRBV24-1 and TRBJ1-3, with TRBD1 identical over 9 bases. This receptor was obtained from a man in his 60s with acute or convalescent COVID-19. CDR3 amino acids: CATSDLNRGRMVGNTIYF. The CDR3 nucleotides read TGTGCCACCAGTGATTTGAACAGGGGGCGAATGGTTGGAAACACCATATATTTT.